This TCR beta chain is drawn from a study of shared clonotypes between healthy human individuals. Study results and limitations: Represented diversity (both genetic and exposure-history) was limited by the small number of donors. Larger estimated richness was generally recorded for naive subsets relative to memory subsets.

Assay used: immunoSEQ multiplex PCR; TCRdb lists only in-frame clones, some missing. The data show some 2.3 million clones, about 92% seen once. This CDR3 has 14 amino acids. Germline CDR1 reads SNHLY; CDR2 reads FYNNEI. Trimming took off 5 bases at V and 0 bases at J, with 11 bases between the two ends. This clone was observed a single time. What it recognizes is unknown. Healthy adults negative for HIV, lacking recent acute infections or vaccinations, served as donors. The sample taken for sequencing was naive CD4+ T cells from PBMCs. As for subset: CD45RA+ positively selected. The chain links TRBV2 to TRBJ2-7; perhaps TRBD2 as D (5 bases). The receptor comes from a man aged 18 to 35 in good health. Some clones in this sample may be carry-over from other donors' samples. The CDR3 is CASSLSGNSYEQYF. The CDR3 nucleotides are TGTGCCAGCAGTTTGAGCGGTAACTCCTACGAGCAGTACTTC. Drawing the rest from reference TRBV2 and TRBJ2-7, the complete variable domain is EPEVTQTPSHQVTQMGQEVILRCVPISNHLYFYWYRQILGQKVEFLVSFYNNEISEKSEIFDDQFSVERPDGSNFTLKIRSTKLEDSAMYFCASSLSGNSYEQYFGPGTRLTVT.